This TCR beta chain comes out of a study of T cell responses to AZD1222 COVID-19 vaccine. Clones were sequenced by immunoSEQ multiplex PCR, and TCRdb holds only the in-frame ones, with some missing. The data hold about 140,000 clones, with 90% to 95% observed a single time. In the case of this clone: Its matching antigen is unknown.

The CDR3 consists of 16 residues. Deletions cut 4 bases from V and 2 bases from J, with 15 bases between. Germline V gene sequence: CDR1 LGHNA, CDR2 YSLEER. General study results and limits: Clonal diversity was possibly underestimated, and the donors were mostly white British, with more females.

The source was peripheral blood, collected 28 days after the second AZD1222 dose. The receptor was isolated from an adult who received the AZD1222 COVID-19 vaccine. The chain is built from TRBV4-3 and TRBJ2-1, with D perhaps TRBD2 (5 bases). This CDR3 is CASSRKNSGTYNEQFF. In nucleotides, the CDR3 is TGCGCCAGCAGCCGGAAGAATTCCGGGACCTACAATGAGCAGTTCTTC.